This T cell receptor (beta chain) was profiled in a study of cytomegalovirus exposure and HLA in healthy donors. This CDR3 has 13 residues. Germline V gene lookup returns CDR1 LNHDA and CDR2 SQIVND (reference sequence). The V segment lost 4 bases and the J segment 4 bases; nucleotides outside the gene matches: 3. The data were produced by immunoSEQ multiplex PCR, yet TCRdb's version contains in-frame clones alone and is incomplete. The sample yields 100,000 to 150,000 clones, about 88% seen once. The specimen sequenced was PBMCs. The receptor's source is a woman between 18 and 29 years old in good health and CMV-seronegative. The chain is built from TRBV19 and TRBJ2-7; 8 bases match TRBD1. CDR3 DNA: TGTGCCAGTAGTAGTTGGACAGGGTACGAGCAGTACTTC. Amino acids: CASSSWTGYEQYF. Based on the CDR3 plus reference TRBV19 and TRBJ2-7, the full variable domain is DGGITQSPKYLFRKEGQNVTLSCEQNLNHDAMYWYRQDPGQGLRLIYYSQIVNDFQKGDIAEGYSVSREKKESFPLTVTSAQKNPTAFYLCASSSWTGYEQYFGPGTRLTVT.